This entry concerns a single T cell receptor (beta chain). The CDR3 is 15 residues long. CDR1 and CDR2 from the germline V gene are SQVTM and ANQGSEA. V gave up 3 bases and J gave up 9 bases; unmatched junction bases: 13. The naive CD8 subset, CD45RO-negative cells positively selected for CCR7, excluded terminally differentiated effector memory CD45RA+ cells. These data are taken from a study of shared clonotypes between healthy human individuals. The test was conducted at deep level. TCRdb keeps only in-frame clones here, not all; method: immunoSEQ multiplex PCR. The sample has over 2 million clones, about 95% seen once; the top ten hold roughly 1%.

The rearrangement joins TRBV29-1 to TRBJ2-1; 8 nucleotides align to TRBD1. This receptor was obtained from a man between 18 and 35 years old in good health. Sequences were obtained from naive CD8+ T cells sorted from blood. DNA of the CDR3: TGCAGCGTTGACCTGCCAGGGGGCGCTTACGGTGAGCAGTTCTTC. This encodes CSVDLPGGAYGEQFF.